Shown below are 3 T cell receptor beta chains from a single sample sequenced in a study of immune reconstitution after stem cell transplant in scleroderma. Each CDR3 protein is one row after TCRdb ran MiXCR on the RT-PCR reads. The repertoire holds over 2,000 distinct CDR3 sequences, less than 8% seen once, with roughly 13% in the top ten. The sample here was taken before or after autologous hematopoietic stem cell transplantation (not recorded which). These receptors were taken from a male donor with systemic sclerosis.

This clonotype is classed as large. As DNA, the CDR3 is TGTGCCAGCCATTCCCGGGCAGGGAGGCTTGATGGCTACACCTTC. Its protein product is CASHSRAGRLDGYTF. The V gene is TRBV6-2 or TRBV6-3, the J gene TRBJ1-2; TRBD1 might be the D (5 bases). V lost 8 bases and J 6 bases, leaving 22 bases between the germline ends. In germline, CDR1 is MNHEY, CDR2 SVGEGT. This CDR3 has 15 amino acids.

On this clonotype: This may be a read error: a much more frequent sequence differs by one nucleotide. The J gene is TRBJ2-2, the V gene TRBV10-3, with 8 bases aligning to TRBD1. The CDR3 consists of 16 residues. CDR1 is ENHRY and CDR2 is SYGVKD in the germline V gene. This chain's CDR3 is CTISEWDRKNTGELFF. The CDR3 coding sequence is TGTACCATCAGTGAATGGGACAGGAAGAACACCGGGGAGCTGTTTTTT.

In this sample, this clonotype is medium-sized. The chain joins TRBV5-4 to TRBJ1-6, with D perhaps TRBD1 (6 bases). The CDR3 contains 14 residues. CDR1 SGHNT and CDR2 YYREEE come from the germline V gene (reference sequence). The V and J ends lost 2 bases and 7 bases respectively, with 10 bases between them. The DNA of the CDR3 is TGTGCCAGCAGCTTTGACAGGACCAATTCACCCCTCCACTTT. This codes for CASSFDRTNSPLHF.